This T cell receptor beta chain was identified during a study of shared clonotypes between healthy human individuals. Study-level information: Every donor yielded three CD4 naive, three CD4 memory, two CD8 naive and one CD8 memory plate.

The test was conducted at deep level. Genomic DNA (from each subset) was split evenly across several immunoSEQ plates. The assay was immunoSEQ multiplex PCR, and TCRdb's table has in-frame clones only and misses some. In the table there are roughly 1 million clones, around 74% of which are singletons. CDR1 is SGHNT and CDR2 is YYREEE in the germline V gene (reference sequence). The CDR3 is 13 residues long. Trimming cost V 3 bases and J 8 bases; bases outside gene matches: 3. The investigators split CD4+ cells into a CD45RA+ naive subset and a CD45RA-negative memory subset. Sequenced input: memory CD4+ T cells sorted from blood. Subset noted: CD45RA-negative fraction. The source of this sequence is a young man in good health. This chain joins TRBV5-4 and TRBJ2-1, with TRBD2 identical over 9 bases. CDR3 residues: CASSSGTSYEQFF. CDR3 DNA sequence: TGTGCCAGCAGCTCAGGGACTAGCTATGAGCAGTTCTTC.